The subject of this entry is one T cell receptor (beta chain). It has no known antigen specificity. Base quality data are lacking; no much larger clone is found one base away. Trimming removed 5 bases from V and 5 bases from J, leaving 21 bases between the germline ends. The germline V gene encodes CDR1 SGHVS and CDR2 FNYEAQ. The CDR3, cysteine through phenylalanine, is 16 amino acids long. Solely the CDR3 DNA is kept, with 48 bases framed from the first base. The cohort was made up of under 800 healthy bone marrow donors. All cohort members were sampled while nominally healthy, although unrecorded immune exposures were likely present. The donor was CMV seropositive and belonged to the group of over 250 seropositive cohort members. Every donor gave a peripheral blood sample, and the peripheral blood mononuclear cells from that sample were used for TCR beta sequencing. Genomic DNA was extracted from the blood cell samples with the Qiagen DNeasy Blood Extraction Kit.

Library preparation used the immunoSEQ multiplex PCR assay. For the multiplex PCR, a mixture combining 60 forward primers for TCR Vbeta segments and 13 reverse primers for TCR Jbeta segments was used. Amplification of the CDR3 region of rearranged TCR beta genes was performed with a multiplex PCR assay on genomic DNA. Amplified TCR beta libraries were sequenced as 87-base-pair reads on the Illumina HiSeq System. The paper's processing steps were these. In a later analysis, about 80 million unique TCR beta chains were counted across the 650 to 700 repertoires, and about 9.9 million of these chains were shared by at least two donors. A nearest-neighbor algorithm error-corrected the raw reads and collapsed the reads into unique sequences, merging closely related sequences to remove PCR and sequencing errors. To assign V, D and J gene segments, CDR3 sequences were aligned to IMGT reference sequences. For a sequence to be retained, a match of at least six nucleotides was required to both a V gene segment and a J gene segment. Rearrangements were called productive when the CDR3 lacked stop codons and stayed in frame with V and J; all others were non-productive. Following IMGT convention, CDR3 was defined as the stretch from the second conserved V-encoded cysteine to the conserved J-encoded phenylalanine. Sequences without an unambiguous match to a single V gene segment were excluded from the earlier analysis of a few hundred of the donors. In an earlier analysis of around 600 of the donors, V segments were called functional above 56.7% productive rearrangements and were called segregating when the between-donor standard deviation exceeded 5%. To diagnose cytomegalovirus status from the catalog of TCR beta chain sequences, a statistical classification framework was built. A later analysis assigned V and J genes by comparing TCR nucleotide sequences with IMGT/GENE-DB human TR gene sequences. A later analysis assigned CDR3 sequences and most-parsimonious VDJ recombination scenarios with the TCRdist pipeline. A later analysis defined each TCR beta chain by its CDR3 amino acid sequence plus V-gene family, and excluded reads lacking a unique V-gene family. To address suspected cross-contamination and a sequencing artifact, a later analysis removed some 620 highly shared, low-generation-probability nucleotide sequences. A later analysis calculated a clonal expansion index for each public chain from normalized within-repertoire ranks of inferred template counts. In a later analysis, generation probabilities were computed using a VDJ recombination model fitted to out-of-frame rearrangements, and the results were checked against IGoR. In a later analysis, TCR-TCR, TCR-HLA and TCR-CMV co-occurrence was scored with hypergeometric tests, and a repertoire-size bias correction was applied to TCR pairs. To estimate false discovery rates, a later analysis permuted the HLA or CMV assignments 20 times. In a later analysis, co-occurring TCRs were grouped using DBSCAN, with TCRdist sequence similarity added in when clustering inside HLA-allele-positive subsets. For co-occurrence clustering, repertoires with fewer than 30,000 or more than 120,000 public chains were excluded, along with 4 to 6 repertoires with anomalous nucleotide sharing. The source is immuneACCESS, and TCRdb retained only in-frame sequences with V and J called. Part of the clones is not carried over; for the studies checked, unresolved V genes explain less than half of this, and the remainder is unexplained. V and J calls and clone size are copied from that table; D and trimming were computed from the DNA. For this sample there are 100,000 or so clones; around three quarters appear just once. The leading ten clones occupy approximately 3.7% of the sample.

The data are from a study of cytomegalovirus exposure and HLA in healthy donors (dated by TCRdb to the late 2010s). Regarding the research as a whole: According to an earlier analysis of a few hundred of the donors, about 179 million T cells yielded some 110 million unique TCR beta sequences and around 300 Gb of sequence data. The number of donors typed differed by locus, with about 620-630 for A, B, C, DRB1 and DQB1, about 500 for DQA1, 600 to 610 for DPA1, and under 490 for DPB1. High-throughput TCR immunosequencing, statistical association of individual TCRs with disease status, and machine learning were combined to predict cytomegalovirus infection status. In addition to the first cohort of 666 subjects, a separate validation cohort of 120 different subjects was used. The study was designed to test whether signatures of past pathogen exposure could be identified by cataloging public T cell receptors. The study profiled the T cell repertoires of about 720 subjects by immunosequencing and related them to cytomegalovirus serostatus. A handful of DR-DQ haplotypes were handled as single units for association and clustering because linkage in the cohort was strong. Alongside the repertoire data, information on donor age, sex, ethnicity and CMV serostatus was compiled. An earlier analysis of fewer than 750 of the donors used high-throughput TCR beta sequencing to judge whether each TCR beta V gene segment behaved as functional or pseudogenic. Every discovery cohort repertoire had been produced on one sequencing platform. About 280 gigabases of sequencing data and around 85 million unique TCR sequences made up an early release that covered several hundred HLA-typed donors. Class I and class II HLA loci were covered by the typing at four-digit resolution. The later analysis used no new phenotypic data to find candidate immune exposures, relying instead on TCR beta sequences and their occurrence across donors. The genetic ancestry cluster associated with self-reported Caucasian donors included 80% to 90% of the approximately 430 genotyped donors. On average, around 200,000 unique TCR beta nucleotide sequences were sequenced per donor among more than 350 genotyped donors of the cohort, with roughly 19% of those sequences being non-productive. A later genetic analysis used genome-wide SNP genotypes for about 60% of the roughly 670 donors, treating that subset as a discovery cohort. In a later analysis, previously published TCR beta repertoires from several hundred donors were re-analyzed and high-resolution HLA genotyping was added so that TCR occurrence patterns could be studied.

Study-wide conclusions, independent of this receptor: Because counts were too low, seventeen rarely observed V segments, including chromosome 9 orphons, were left out of the earlier analysis of some 600 of the donors. Linkage disequilibrium might explain the correlated functional status among segregating V segments, but an unknown experimental factor could not be excluded. Roughly uniform sequencing depth across donors was assumed in presence/absence analyses, although this assumption may not hold. A cluster of highly shared sequence variants was judged likely to be a technical artifact of the sequencing pipeline. Strong co-occurrence of HLA alleles, especially DR and DQ, made assigning TCR associations to individual alleles difficult. V-gene and J-gene trimming of TCR beta chains was associated with a missense DCLRE1C variant in a later genetic analysis, and the association was replicated in an independent cohort. In vitro tests confirmed that a few of the cytomegalovirus-associated TCR beta chains recognize cytomegalovirus antigens. Immune exposure information for the cohort was limited to CMV serostatus. Most TCR sequences were seen in very few donors, while some public TCRs were found in many individuals. A later analysis reported that several top co-occurrence clusters appeared linked to parvovirus B19, influenza, CMV and Epstein-Barr virus. Compared with the approximately 670-donor mean, donors in an Asian-associated ancestry cluster had fewer N-insertions in productive TCRs, according to a later genetic analysis. In an earlier analysis of fewer than 750 of the donors, most TCR beta V segments were observed in productive rearrangements about 87% or about 30% of the time, broadly matching IMGT annotations. In a later analysis, HLA-associated TCR beta chains showed more clonal expansion and lower generation probabilities than non-associated chains that were equally common. A later analysis found that TCR association rates varied across HLA loci, with DRB1 alleles showing the most associated TCRs and HLA-C alleles the fewest. HLA typing was unavailable for some donors at each locus, so association tests used only the typed subset. The study gave a list of some 150 TCR beta chains associated with cytomegalovirus. Most CMV-associated TCR beta chains appeared to be HLA-restricted in a later analysis, and the HLA associations seemed to be driven largely by CMV exposure. The authors suggested that the approach could potentially be extended to other disease states and immunological phenotypes. In this cohort, only TCR beta chains were sequenced, and detectable features were limited by the absence of alpha or paired-chain data. The 87-base-pair reads could not distinguish some IMGT-functional V segments, including TRBV6-2 and TRBV6-3, so those segments were excluded. A further reported finding was that TCR beta sequences accurately predicted the HLA-A and HLA-B alleles for most subjects in the first cohort. The classifier was reported to diagnose cytomegalovirus status with high specificity and sensitivity in both the original and validation cohorts. At a false discovery rate of 0.05, a later analysis linked 15,000 to 20,000 TCR beta sequences to specific HLA alleles.

This receptor was identified in a female donor in good health and CMV-seropositive. The sequenced sample was PBMCs. Recombination joined TRBV7-6 with TRBJ1-1, with TRBD1 tentatively as D gene (6 bases match). The nucleotide sequence is TGTGCCAGCAGCCCCCAACCCGGGGGGCGCAGAACTGAAGCTTTCTTT. Its translation reads: CASSPQPGGRRTEAFF.